The text below deals with one TCR beta chain. The antigen remains unidentified. CDR1 SEHNR and CDR2 FQNEAQ come from the germline V gene (reference sequence). The CDR3 totals 17 residues. The trim removed 0 bases at V and 5 bases at J, leaving 13 bases unmatched. The data belong to a study of shared clonotypes between healthy human individuals. Study-level findings and limits: Memory subsets had estimated richness that was generally smaller than that of naive subsets.

Sequencing was performed with immunoSEQ multiplex PCR; in TCRdb, only in-frame clones are kept and a portion is missing. This table holds roughly 2,300,000 clones, roughly 92% found once. The material sequenced was naive CD4+ T cells from PBMCs. The subset denotes: CD45RA+ positively selected. The TCR sequence derives from a man younger than 35 in good health. Some clones in this sample may be carry-over from other donors' samples. The rearrangement uses TRBV7-9 and TRBJ2-7; 7 bases agree with TRBD1. CDR3 in DNA: TGTGCCAGCAGCTTAGCGGGGACAGCCGCCTTAAACGACGAGCAGTACTTC. It specifies CASSLAGTAALNDEQYF.